The rows below give T cell receptor beta chains drawn from one sample of a study of siplizumab effects on memory and regulatory T cells. Clones were sequenced by immunoSEQ multiplex PCR, and TCRdb holds only the in-frame ones, with some missing. The table has more than 70,000 clones, 95% seen once. Sequencing was performed on CD8+ T cells sorted from blood. The receptors originated from a human donor in good health. Both conserved end residues are trimmed from each CDR3. Not every row has a clone size; where given, it reads once, few, many or a size class.

j_call clone_size v_call cdr3_aa
TRBJ2-6 few TRBV7-6 ASSLAGNVLT
TRBJ1-6 . TRBV5-1 ASSFANSPLH
TRBJ2-2 . TRBV19 ASRAGDSGGTGELF
TRBJ2-5 . TRBV2 ASSYGLTGGETQY
TRBJ2-7 . TRBV2 ASSNYGAGARYEQY
TRBJ2-2 . TRBV7-9 ASSHPRGEANTGELF
TRBJ2-7 . TRBV29-1 SVAGGATDLGGPFSYEQY
TRBJ2-1 . TRBV11-2 ATHGARNEQF
TRBJ1-1 . TRBV7-6 ASSLNSRNTEAF
TRBJ2-2 . TRBV15 ATSRQWGPTSGELF
TRBJ2-5 . TRBV6-1 ASSEAFVADQETQY
TRBJ2-1 . TRBV7-9 ASSLYPRDRVFNEQF
TRBJ2-1 . TRBV6-5 ASSYGGRSNEQF
TRBJ2-3 . TRBV5-1 ASSGTREQGATDTQY
TRBJ2-7 . TRBV11-2 ASSLEIGRIYEQY
TRBJ1-5 . TRBV4-1 ASSQSLRGGDQPQH
TRBJ2-7 . TRBV4-1 ASSPYLTSGSLEQY
TRBJ2-7 . TRBV10-2 ASSVNYYEQY
TRBJ2-3 . TRBV19 ASSILAGVRTDTQY
TRBJ2-4 . TRBV7-3 ASSFTGGEGNIQY
TRBJ2-7 . TRBV5-1 ASRDRGPSWEQY
TRBJ1-1 few TRBV30 AWRMGQGATEAF
TRBJ2-1 . TRBV9 ASSKGGGANEQF
TRBJ2-5 . TRBV27 ASRLSRGSQETQY
TRBJ1-2 . TRBV6-6 ASSLDREGFGYT
TRBJ1-1 . TRBV9 ASSASKTGGRVGTEAF
TRBJ2-7 . TRBV4-1 ASSQEGRSSDEQY
TRBJ2-7 . TRBV7-9 ASSLPEKYEQY
TRBJ2-7 . TRBV2 ASSDRGTKTLEQY
TRBJ2-2 once TRBV6-4 ASSDKGGTGELF
TRBJ2-1 once TRBV5-8 ASSLYRETYNEQF
TRBJ2-7 . TRBV28 ASSLSDNPYYEQY
TRBJ2-7 . TRBV14 ASSQGGGGEQY
TRBJ2-7 . TRBV10-3 AISDPDVHSYEQY
TRBJ2-1 . TRBV29-1 SVDGGLNPGDEQF
TRBJ2-3 . TRBV30 AWREGVDTQY
TRBJ2-6 . TRBV18 ASSPPGQDGANVLT
TRBJ1-2 . TRBV7-3 ASNHRSYGYT
TRBJ2-7 . TRBV7-9 ASSLVAGRGEQY
TRBJ2-2 . TRBV11-2 ASSSPSHTGELF
TRBJ2-1 . TRBV7-6 ASSLEGGTSSYNEQF
TRBJ1-1 once TRBV10-1 ASSEDRTNTEAF
TRBJ2-7 once TRBV27 ASRLSDKSFEQY
TRBJ2-7 once TRBV7-6 ASSLGSGSYEQY